This T cell receptor (beta chain) was profiled in a study of T-cell reconstitution after alpha-beta-depleted transplantation in children. Study findings and constraints: Day-60 TCRbeta diversity that was high in some patients was derived from surviving recipient T cells and thymic progenitors. Alpha-beta T cells present about two months after transplant were reported to originate from several hundred expanded graft clones. T-cell numbers and diversity one year post-transplant derived largely from freshly generated T cells.

The CDR3 runs to 15 residues. Trimming took off 3 bases at V and 4 bases at J, with 16 bases between the two ends. As it was prepared, the TCRbeta library received unique molecular identifiers. A single record per CDR3 protein comes from TCRdb applying MiXCR to the PCR reads. The table shows hundreds of thousands of distinct CDR3 sequences, with about 15% occurring only once. This clonotype appeared many times. Its antigen is not identified. The input for sequencing was PBMCs, mostly from graft donor cells, taken 360 days after TCRalphabeta/CD19-depleted stem cell transplant. The chain employs TRBV12-3 or TRBV12-4 and TRBJ2-7; the D gene is possibly TRBD1 (5 bases). The receptor was isolated from a male patient younger than 18 who had a stem cell transplant for acute lymphoblastic leukemia, so the T cells may come from the graft donor. CDR3 region: CASSLVSGLGYEQYF. The CDR3 DNA reads TGTGCCAGCAGTTTGGTGTCAGGGCTCGGGTACGAGCAGTACTTC.